This T cell receptor beta chain is drawn from a study of T cells in Graves' hyperthyroidism and ophthalmopathy (dated by TCRdb to about 2019). For the study in its entirety: Peripheral blood was collected at initial diagnosis, before any treatment. To identify TCR V-J signatures that set the groups apart, the researchers used a discovery cohort of 100 patients, made up of about 44 with Graves' ophthalmopathy and 57 with stable Graves' hyperthyroidism. An independent validation cohort of about 20 hyperthyroidism patients and about 16 patients who later progressed to ophthalmopathy tested prospective prediction of ophthalmopathy. The 90 or so discovery patients were randomly split 7:3 into training and test sets. In addition, the study compared T-cell repertoires in thyroid tissue and in blood from about six Graves' hyperthyroidism patients. After blood sampling, hyperthyroidism patients were treated with methimazole at a starting dose of 30 mg daily, and ophthalmopathy patients were treated with high-dose intravenous methylprednisolone. The paper reports TCR Vbeta CDR3 sequencing of some 140 peripheral blood samples: approximately 41 ophthalmopathy, fewer than 85 hyperthyroidism and around 17 progressor patients.

Clipping removes 5 bases from V and 8 bases from J, with 10 as the unmatched junction base count. CDR1 and CDR2, per the germline V gene, are SGHVS and FQNEAQ. The CDR3 covers 15 residues, taking in both the cysteine and the phenylalanine. CDR3 DNA only is kept here, 45 bases in frame from base 1. General conclusions and limits of the study: In cross-validation, a model built on a 13 V-J signature told ophthalmopathy apart from stable hyperthyroidism with 87.88% sensitivity and 81% to 82% specificity, and in testing the same model reached 80%/75%. No statistical method was used to set the sample size in advance, and investigators knew the group allocation. In validation, the model predicted progression to ophthalmopathy with over 65% sensitivity and about 73% specificity, a median of about 6.7 months before onset. Most expanded thyroid clonotypes (frequency above 0.001) were also detected in blood, a finding suggesting that blood repertoires may reflect thyroid immune responses.

A patient counted as having stable Graves' hyperthyroidism if no progression to ophthalmopathy occurred over 18 months of follow-up. Hyperthyroidism patients were aged 18 to 65 years and newly diagnosed, with disease duration of less than 2 months. The study excluded patients with uncontrolled infections, other autoimmune diseases, pregnancy or lactation. Diagnoses were established on the basis of clinical symptoms, serum thyroxine and TRAb, thyroid ultrasound, and orbital computed tomography. PBMCs were isolated from approximately 10 ml of fresh peripheral blood by Ficoll-Paque density gradient centrifugation. Total RNA was extracted using Trizol reagent, and RNA quality was assessed on an Agilent 2100 Bioanalyzer. This clonotype was recorded many times. Its antigen remains undetermined. No base-level quality is on record; no much larger clone is a single base apart. The TCR beta CDR3 regions were amplified from the RNA transcripts. The TCR CDR3 was subjected to a first round of RT-PCR using the HTBI primer set and the Qiagen OneStep RT-PCR kit. A second multiplex PCR round built the libraries, followed by size selection and purification. Paired-end sequencing of the libraries was performed with 100 bp reads on an Illumina HiSeq2000. As for the authors' bioinformatics: SOAPnuke was used to process the raw data, removing reads that contained adapters or uncalled bases, had a mean Phred below 15, or lacked an exact match to the constant primer or identifier. High-quality paired reads were merged with COPE v1.2.5, and unique nucleotide sequences were defined as clonotypes. MiTCR v1.1 was used to align clonotypes to the IMGT TRBV, TRBD and TRBJ reference segments. Analysis was restricted to V-J combinations with a frequency above 0.0001, which covered about 99% of repertoires. A TCS score was defined as the ratio between F50 (clonal expansion) and ExV (chaos), using BLOSUM62-based TCRdist between CDR3 peptides within each V-J. Welch's t-statistics and random forest reduced fewer than 550 V-J features to 13, which were used in a naive Bayes classifier (R e1071). Using fastp trimming at Q25 and MiXCR clonotype assembly, TCRdb reanalyzed the public sequencing data and kept in-frame beta chains. Each entry merges the rows of one CDR3 protein and shows their most common DNA and genes. It is TCRdb's table, rather than the study itself, that gives the V and J calls and clone size. For this sample the table gives 460,000 or so distinct CDR3 sequences, of which 14% were detected only once. Together, the top ten hold around a sixth of the sample.

The sample comprised blood. The clonotype originates from a woman between 18 and 29 years old with Graves' hyperthyroidism. The chain was built from TRBV7-8 and TRBJ2-1; 9 nucleotides in the junction match TRBD2. The DNA sequence is TGTGCCAGCAGCAAAGCGGGAGGTTCCTTCGATGAGCAGTTCTTC. This gives the protein CASSKAGGSFDEQFF. Full variable domain (CDR3 extended with the reference TRBV7-8 and TRBJ2-1 proteins): GAGVSQSPRYKVAKRGQDVALRCDPISGHVSLFWYQQALGQGPEFLTYFQNEAQLDKSGLPSDRFFAERPEGSVSTLKIQRTQQEDSAVYLCASSKAGGSFDEQFFGPGTRLTVL.